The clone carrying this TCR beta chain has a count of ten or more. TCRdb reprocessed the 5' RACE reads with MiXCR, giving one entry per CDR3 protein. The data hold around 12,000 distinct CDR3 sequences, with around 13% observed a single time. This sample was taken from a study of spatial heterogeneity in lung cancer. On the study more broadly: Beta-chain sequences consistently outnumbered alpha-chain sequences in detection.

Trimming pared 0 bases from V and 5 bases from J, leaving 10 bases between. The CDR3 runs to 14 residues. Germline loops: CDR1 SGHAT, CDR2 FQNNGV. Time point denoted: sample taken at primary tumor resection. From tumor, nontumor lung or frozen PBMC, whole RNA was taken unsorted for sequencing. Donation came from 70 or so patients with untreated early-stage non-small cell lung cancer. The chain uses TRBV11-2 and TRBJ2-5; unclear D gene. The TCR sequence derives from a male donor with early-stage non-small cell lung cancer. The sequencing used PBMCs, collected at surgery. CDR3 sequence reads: CASSLEPRPETQYF. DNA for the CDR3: TGTGCCAGCAGCTTAGAGCCACGACCCGAGACCCAGTACTTC.